The rows below give T cell receptor beta chains drawn from one sample of a study of regulatory T cells in long-lasting Graves disease. TCRdb re-analysed the multiplex PCR reads in MiXCR, keeping a single row per CDR3 protein. The data contain fewer than 400,000 distinct CDR3 sequences, under 25% of them seen just once; the ten biggest clones take up roughly 20%. This specimen consisted of peripheral blood mononuclear cells (PBMCs), obtained when the disease was refractory, from a patient treated with antithyroid drugs. The receptor source for this set is a female donor with Graves disease. The CDR3 runs from the conserved cysteine through the conserved F or W. The D gene is left open where the match is weak. Some rows mark clone size as missing; the rest say once, few, many or name a class of expanded clone.

CDR3aa,CDR3nt,d_gene,v_gene,abundance,j_gene
CASSLSTGYNEQFF,TGTGCCAGCAGTTTATCGACAGGATACAATGAGCAGTTCTTC,.,TRBV27,.,TRBJ2-1
CAWSPEVGLAGSETQYF,TGTGCCTGGAGTCCCGAGGTGGGACTAGCGGGATCGGAGACCCAGTACTTC,TRBD2,TRBV30,few,TRBJ2-5
CASSSGTGGRVEETQYF,TGTGCCAGCAGTTCCGGGACAGGGGGTAGGGTGGAAGAGACCCAGTACTTC,TRBD1,TRBV28,few,TRBJ2-5
CASSLPGPEETQYF,TGTGCCAGCAGCTTACCAGGACCCGAAGAGACCCAGTACTTC,.,TRBV7-9,once,TRBJ2-5
CASSFPGQGPYEQYF,TGTGCCAGCAGCTTCCCGGGACAGGGGCCCTACGAGCAGTACTTC,TRBD1,TRBV7-2,.,TRBJ2-7
CASSGYRSYNEQFF,TGTGCCAGCAGTGGCTATCGCTCCTACAATGAGCAGTTCTTC,.,TRBV28,few,TRBJ2-1
CASSQRTASYGYTF,TGTGCCAGCAGCCAACGGACAGCGTCCTATGGCTACACCTTC,.,TRBV7-2,many,TRBJ1-2
CAWSVSRSNYGYTF,TGTGCCTGGAGTGTCAGTCGCTCTAACTATGGCTACACCTTC,.,TRBV30,many,TRBJ1-2
CASSFGRTGSSYNSPLHF,TGTGCCAGCAGTTTTGGGCGGACAGGGTCGTCCTATAATTCACCCCTCCACTTT,TRBD1,TRBV28,.,TRBJ1-6
CASSLESGGVGTEAFF,TGCGCCAGCAGCTTGGAATCGGGGGGGGTCGGGACTGAAGCTTTCTTT,.,TRBV5-1,few,TRBJ1-1
CASSLHPGDGTGELFF,TGTGCCAGCAGCTTACACCCGGGGGACGGCACCGGGGAGCTGTTTTTT,.,TRBV7-9,few,TRBJ2-2
CASALLGLRIMNTEAFF,TGTGCCAGCGCCCTACTGGGACTGAGAATAATGAACACTGAAGCTTTCTTT,.,TRBV6-2/TRBV6-3,few,TRBJ1-1
CASSLGLEETQYF,TGTGCCAGCAGCTTGGGTTTAGAAGAGACCCAGTACTTC,.,TRBV5-8,few,TRBJ2-5
CSARKPPGGEQYF,TGCAGTGCTAGAAAGCCCCCCGGTGGCGAGCAGTACTTC,.,TRBV20-1,.,TRBJ2-7
CAISSAGVGYEQYF,TGTGCCATCAGTTCGGCGGGAGTGGGCTACGAGCAGTACTTC,TRBD2,TRBV10-3,few,TRBJ2-7
CASSQMLAGIGELFF,TGTGCCAGCAGCCAAATGCTAGCGGGAATCGGGGAGCTGTTTTTT,TRBD2,TRBV3-1,once,TRBJ2-2
CASSHVSDGDNYGYTF,TGTGCCAGCAGCCATGTCTCGGACGGTGATAACTATGGCTACACCTTC,.,TRBV14,.,TRBJ1-2
CAIRPLAGGEQFF,TGTGCCATCAGACCCTTAGCGGGAGGCGAGCAGTTCTTC,TRBD2,TRBV10-3,.,TRBJ2-1
CASSIQGGVGTGELFF,TGTGCCAGTAGTATTCAGGGGGGAGTGGGCACCGGGGAGCTGTTTTTT,.,TRBV19,.,TRBJ2-2
CSVDGLAGGRYEQYF,TGCAGCGTTGACGGGCTAGCGGGAGGGAGATACGAGCAGTACTTC,TRBD2,TRBV29-1,.,TRBJ2-7
CASSLGLAGTNTGELFF,TGCGCCAGCAGCTTGGGACTAGCGGGAACGAACACCGGGGAGCTGTTTTTT,TRBD2,TRBV5-1,.,TRBJ2-2
CASTQRETQYF,TGTGCCAGCACCCAACGGGAGACCCAGTACTTC,.,TRBV6-1,few,TRBJ2-5
CASSPEPGTGYGYTF,TGTGCCAGCAGTCCCGAACCCGGGACAGGCTATGGCTACACCTTC,TRBD1,TRBV12-3/TRBV12-4,many,TRBJ1-2
CASNPGQTNNSPLHF,TGTGCCAGCAACCCGGGACAGACAAATAATTCACCCCTCCACTTT,TRBD1,TRBV28,.,TRBJ1-6
CASRTNFRTLTDTQYF,TGTGCCAGCAGAACGAATTTCCGGACGCTCACAGATACGCAGTATTTT,.,TRBV28,.,TRBJ2-3
CASRPGQVGNSPLHF,TGTGCCAGCAGACCCGGACAGGTCGGGAATTCACCCCTCCACTTT,TRBD1,TRBV6-1,few,TRBJ1-6
CASSATRLPYSGNTIYF,TGTGCCAGCAGTGCGACCCGACTGCCCTACTCTGGAAACACCATATATTTT,.,TRBV6-8,.,TRBJ1-3
CASSWRKLVRHF,TGTGCCAGCAGTTGGCGAAAGCTTGTCCGGCATTTT,.,TRBV2,many,TRBJ1-5
CASSLFSQMNTGELFF,TGTGCCAGCAGCTTATTTTCGCAGATGAACACCGGGGAGCTGTTTTTT,.,TRBV11-2,.,TRBJ2-2
CASSLFESRETQYF,TGTGCCAGCAGTTTATTTGAGAGCCGGGAGACCCAGTACTTC,.,TRBV28,many,TRBJ2-5
CASSRQGLEQYF,TGTGCCAGCAGCCGACAGGGTCTCGAGCAGTACTTC,TRBD1,TRBV5-6,.,TRBJ2-7
CASSIDWVGNTEAFF,TGTGCCAGTAGTATAGATTGGGTCGGAAACACTGAAGCTTTCTTT,.,TRBV19,.,TRBJ1-1
CASSNRAGGTHQPQHF,TGTGCCAGTAGTAATCGGGCAGGAGGGACTCATCAGCCCCAGCATTTT,.,TRBV19,.,TRBJ1-5
CSVGGIWGNEQYF,TGCAGCGTTGGGGGCATTTGGGGAAACGAGCAGTACTTC,.,TRBV29-1,.,TRBJ2-7
CSARTPRKEKLFF,TGCAGTGCTAGAACCCCGAGGAAGGAAAAACTGTTTTTT,.,TRBV20-1,few,TRBJ1-4
CASGASGIETQYF,TGTGCTAGTGGCGCTAGCGGGATAGAGACCCAGTACTTC,TRBD2,TRBV12-5,.,TRBJ2-5
CASSLVAGGTNEQFF,TGTGCCAGCAGCTTAGTAGCGGGAGGAACAAATGAGCAGTTCTTC,TRBD2,TRBV7-2,.,TRBJ2-1
CASSLGTPHEQFF,TGTGCCAGCAGCTTAGGGACCCCACATGAGCAGTTCTTC,.,TRBV7-3,.,TRBJ2-1
CASSYFGTGNEQYF,TGTGCCAGCAGTTACTTTGGGACAGGGAACGAGCAGTACTTC,TRBD1,TRBV6-9,few,TRBJ2-7
CASSQGYGTGPLGTEAFF,TGCGCCAGCAGCCAAGGATACGGGACAGGGCCTTTGGGCACTGAAGCTTTCTTT,TRBD1,TRBV4-3,once,TRBJ1-1
CASSLLGRDIQYF,TGTGCCAGCAGTTTGTTGGGGCGGGACATTCAGTACTTC,.,TRBV28,many,TRBJ2-4
CASSFGGTGFSGANVLTF,TGTGCCAGCAGTTTCGGGGGGACAGGATTTTCTGGGGCCAACGTCCTGACTTTC,.,TRBV28,many,TRBJ2-6
CSVVLTGGTEAFF,TGCAGCGTTGTACTGACAGGGGGCACTGAAGCTTTCTTT,TRBD1,TRBV29-1,few,TRBJ1-1
CASSQGAGHGGYTF,TGCGCCAGCAGCCAAGGGGCAGGCCATGGAGGCTACACCTTC,.,TRBV4-3,.,TRBJ1-2
CASSLYGFSNQPQHF,TGTGCCAGCAGTTTATACGGGTTTAGCAATCAGCCCCAGCATTTT,.,TRBV27,.,TRBJ1-5
CSAREQDPYGYTF,TGCAGTGCTAGAGAACAGGACCCCTATGGCTACACCTTC,.,TRBV20-1,once,TRBJ1-2
CASRTGTDTQYF,TGTGCCAGCAGGACAGGGACAGATACGCAGTATTTT,TRBD1,TRBV5-6,.,TRBJ2-3
CASSLYPNIGTTFLGANVLTF,TGTGCCAGCAGCCTATACCCCAATATTGGGACAACTTTCTTGGGGGCCAACGTCCTGACTTTC,.,TRBV11-2,many,TRBJ2-6
CASSFSSNYGYTF,TGTGCCAGCAGCTTTTCCAGCAACTATGGCTACACCTTC,.,TRBV7-9,few,TRBJ1-2
CASSSSITSYEQYF,TGTGCCAGCAGTTCGTCTATAACCTCCTACGAGCAGTACTTC,.,TRBV28,many,TRBJ2-7
CASSEAPIQYF,TGTGCCAGCAGTGAAGCGCCCATTCAGTACTTC,.,TRBV6-1,many,TRBJ2-4
CASSSGKMSNQPQHF,TGTGCCAGCAGTTCGGGGAAAATGAGCAATCAGCCCCAGCATTTT,.,TRBV6-2/TRBV6-3,few,TRBJ1-5
CATPGQGDQETQYF,TGTGCCACCCCCGGACAGGGGGATCAAGAGACCCAGTACTTC,TRBD1,TRBV27,many,TRBJ2-5
CASSLRDAGVFNSPLHF,TGTGCCAGCAGTTTAAGAGATGCGGGGGTCTTTAATTCACCCCTCCACTTT,.,TRBV27,many,TRBJ1-6
CASSPANQPQHF,TGTGCCAGCAGTCCGGCTAATCAGCCCCAGCATTTT,.,TRBV6-1,many,TRBJ1-5
CASSPSGMGNTGELFF,TGTGCCAGCAGTCCTAGCGGGATGGGAAACACCGGGGAGCTGTTTTTT,TRBD2,TRBV12-3/TRBV12-4,many,TRBJ2-2
CAWGLTGELFF,TGTGCCTGGGGACTTACCGGGGAGCTGTTTTTT,.,TRBV30,.,TRBJ2-2
CASSLGSGTDTQYF,TGCGCCAGCAGCTTGGGTAGCGGAACAGATACGCAGTATTTT,.,TRBV11-1,.,TRBJ2-3